These 11 T cell receptor beta chains share one sample of origin, sequenced in a study of cytomegalovirus exposure and HLA in healthy donors. Clones were read by immunoSEQ multiplex PCR, and TCRdb kept only the in-frame ones, dropping some. The sample records 200,000 to 250,000 clones, just under 90% being singletons. Input material: PBMCs. These receptor sequences come from a man in his late teens or twenties in good health and CMV-seronegative.

In the case of this clone: This sample also contains other DNA sequences that code for the same CDR3. The chain employs TRBV6-5 and TRBJ2-7, with TRBD1 identical over 8 bases. The CDR3 extends over 14 amino acids. Losses at the gene ends were 0 bases for V and 7 bases for J; bases not matched to a gene: 5. Germline V gene sequence: CDR1 MNHEY, CDR2 SVGAGI. CDR3 DNA sequence: TGTGCCAGCAGTTACTCGCAGGGGGCGTATGAGCAGTACTTC. Translating gives CASSYSQGAYEQYF.

This clone occurred once. V gene TRBV7-9 combines with J gene TRBJ1-6; D gene unclear. CDR1 is SEHNR, CDR2 FQNEAQ, per germline (reference sequence). CDR3 size: 14 residues. V was pared by 1 base and J by 9 bases, with 10 bases between. In nucleotides, the CDR3 is TGTGCCAGCAGCTTAGACTCCTCGATTTCACCCCTCCACTTT. Translating it yields CASSLDSSISPLHF.

The V and J genes are TRBV7-2 and TRBJ2-1, with D unresolved. Trimming took off 5 bases at V and 8 bases at J, with 16 bases between the two ends. CDR1 is SGHTA, CDR2 FQGNSA, per germline. CDR3 length: 14 residues. As DNA, the CDR3 is TGTGCCAGCAGCGGCCCTTTTTTGGGCGATGAGCAGTTCTTC. Its translation is CASSGPFLGDEQFF.

The chain couples TRBV5-1 to TRBJ1-1; 7 nucleotides agree with TRBD1. V lost 2 bases and J lost 4; bases outside the gene matches: 8. The CDR3 is made up of 15 amino acids. Germline values: CDR1 SGHRS, CDR2 YFSETQ. Here the CDR3 DNA reads TGCGCCAGCAGCTTAGACAGGGTGGATCTCACTGAAGCTTTCTTT. Translated, it gives CASSLDRVDLTEAFF.

The chain uses TRBV7-8 and TRBJ2-3; D is perhaps TRBD2 (5 bases). Trimming took off 8 bases at V and 5 bases at J, with 8 bases between the two ends. CDR3 size: 11 residues. The germline V gene has CDR1 SGHVS and CDR2 FQNEAQ. DNA of the CDR3: TGTGCCAGCGGACGGGGAGATACGCAGTATTTT. It specifies CASGRGDTQYF.

This clone was seen a single time. The chain has TRBV2 and TRBJ2-2; D perhaps matches TRBD2 (5 bases). Germline CDR1 is SNHLY and CDR2 is FYNNEI. CDR3 length: 15 amino acids. V lost 2 bases and J 3 bases, leaving 10 bases between the germline ends. CDR3 sequence reads: CASSEFRGYTGELFF. CDR3 bases: TGTGCCAGCAGTGAATTTCGGGGTTACACCGGGGAGCTGTTTTTT.

The rearrangement links TRBV28 to TRBJ2-7, with TRBD1 matching 9 bases. V trimming: 7 bases; J trimming: 3 bases; junction bases outside the gene matches: 7. CDR1 and CDR2 (germline): MDHEN, SYDVKM. The CDR3 sequence is 14 residues long. The CDR3: CASTIGGQGYEQYF. The DNA of the CDR3 is TGTGCCAGCACTATTGGGGGACAGGGCTACGAGCAGTACTTC.

The chain links TRBV2 to TRBJ1-2; a weak D match, TRBD1 (5 bases). Germline CDR1 is SNHLY and CDR2 is FYNNEI. The CDR3 runs to 13 residues. V lost 6 bases to trimming and J lost 5 bases, with 13 bases between them. The CDR3 nucleotides read TGTGCCAGCAGCTCAGGGAACTATTATGGCTACACCTTC. It yields the protein CASSSGNYYGYTF. Supplemented by reference TRBV2 and TRBJ1-2, the full variable domain reads EPEVTQTPSHQVTQMGQEVILRCVPISNHLYFYWYRQILGQKVEFLVSFYNNEISEKSEIFDDQFSVERPDGSNFTLKIRSTKLEDSAMYFCASSSGNYYGYTFGSGTRLTVV.

The V and J genes are TRBV7-8 and TRBJ2-3; 12 bases line up with TRBD2. V shed 5 bases and J 0 bases; nucleotides not matched to a gene: 3. The CDR3 covers 16 residues. In germline, CDR1 is SGHVS, CDR2 FQNEAQ. CDR3 DNA: TGTGCCAGCAGCCCCGGACTAGCGGGGAGCACAGATACGCAGTATTTT. Protein sequence: CASSPGLAGSTDTQYF.

V gene TRBV6-1 combines with J gene TRBJ2-5; possibly TRBD1 for D (6 bases). The germline V gene encodes CDR1 MNHNS and CDR2 SASEGT. Trimming took off 6 bases at V and 1 base at J, with 12 bases between the two ends. The CDR3 is 14 residues long. The CDR3 region is CASSGWTAQETQYF. For the CDR3, the DNA is TGTGCCAGCAGCGGTTGGACAGCCCAAGAGACCCAGTACTTC.

This chain joins TRBV6-4 and TRBJ2-1; TRBD2 matches 12 bases. The CDR3 contains 15 residues. The V gene end was trimmed by 5 bases and the J gene end by 7 bases; junction bases not matched to a gene: 6. From germline, CDR1 is MRHNA and CDR2 SNTAGT. In DNA form, the CDR3 reads TGTGCCAGCAGTTTGACTAGCGGGAGAGGAAATGAGCAGTTCTTC. It specifies CASSLTSGRGNEQFF.